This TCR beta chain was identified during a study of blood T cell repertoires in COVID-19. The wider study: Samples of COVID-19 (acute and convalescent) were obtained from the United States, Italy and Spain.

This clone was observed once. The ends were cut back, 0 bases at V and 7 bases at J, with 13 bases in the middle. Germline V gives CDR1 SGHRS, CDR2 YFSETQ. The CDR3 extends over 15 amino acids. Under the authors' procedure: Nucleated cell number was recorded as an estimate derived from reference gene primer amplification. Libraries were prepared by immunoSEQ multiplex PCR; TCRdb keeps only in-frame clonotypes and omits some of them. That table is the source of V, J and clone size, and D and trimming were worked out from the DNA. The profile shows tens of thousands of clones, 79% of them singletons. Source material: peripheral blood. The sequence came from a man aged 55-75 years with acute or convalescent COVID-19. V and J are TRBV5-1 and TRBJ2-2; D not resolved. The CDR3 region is CASSLEAPGGGELFF. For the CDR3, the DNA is TGCGCCAGCAGCTTGGAGGCCCCAGGTGGCGGGGAGCTGTTTTTT.